These 27 T cell receptor beta chains came from one sample sequenced in a study of T cells in Graves' hyperthyroidism and ophthalmopathy. Amplification of TCR beta CDR3 regions was performed using RNA transcripts as template. The HTBI set primed first-round TCR CDR3 RT-PCR. TCRdb re-called the multiplex PCR reads with MiXCR, one entry per CDR3 protein. This sample carries 190,000 or so distinct CDR3 sequences, 15% to 20% of them seen once, and the ten largest clones take just under 45%. Sequencing used blood. These receptors all stem from a man aged 35 to 55 with Graves' hyperthyroidism.

The chain recombines TRBV6-1 with TRBJ2-2; the D gene is possibly TRBD1 (5 bases). This CDR3 has 16 amino acids. Per the germline V gene, CDR1 is MNHNS and CDR2 is SASEGT. Deletions cut 6 bases from V and 6 bases from J, with 20 bases between. CDR3 protein: CASRPTGPGSPGELFF. The DNA of the CDR3 is TGTGCCAGCAGACCAACCGGGCCAGGGTCGCCCGGGGAGCTGTTTTTT.

This clonotype was found many times. V gene TRBV7-2 combines with J gene TRBJ1-5, with TRBD1 matching 9 bases. Germline loops: CDR1 SGHTA, CDR2 FQGNSA. This CDR3 spans 13 amino acids. Losses at the gene ends were 6 bases for V and 5 bases for J; bases not matched to a gene: 2. The CDR3 region is CASSRDRDQPQHF. For the CDR3, the DNA is TGTGCCAGCAGTCGGGACAGGGATCAGCCCCAGCATTTT.

This clonotype was picked up a small number of times. The chain couples TRBV4-2 to TRBJ1-2; D is unresolved. The CDR3 spans 14 residues. Germline V gene data show CDR1 as LGHNA and CDR2 as YNFKEQ. Trimming pared 0 bases from V and 10 bases from J, leaving 15 bases between. CDR3 sequence (DNA): TGTGCCAGCAGCCAAGAGTCCAACACAAAGGACTACACCTTC. Amino acid sequence: CASSQESNTKDYTF.

A few counts support this clonotype. The chain has TRBV6-6 and TRBJ2-3; D possibly corresponds to TRBD1 (6 bases). V lost 2 bases and J lost 6, with 18 bases in between. This CDR3 spans 16 amino acids. The V gene's germline CDR1 is MNHNY and CDR2 SVGAGI (reference sequence). CDR3 sequence reads: CASSYPRGPHGDTQYF. The CDR3 nucleotides read TGTGCCAGCAGTTACCCCAGGGGACCCCACGGCGATACGCAGTATTTT.

This clonotype showed up many times. The chain couples TRBV11-2 to TRBJ2-5; 14 positions match TRBD2. The CDR3 contains 15 residues. Trimming at V came to 5 bases and at J to 3 bases, leaving 2 bases not matched to a gene. Germline CDR1 is SGHAT and CDR2 is FQNNGV. The CDR3 nucleotides are TGTGCCAGCAGCCGGGGACTAGCGGGGGAAGAGACCCAGTACTTC. This translates into CASSRGLAGEETQYF.

This clonotype was recorded a few times. The chain uses TRBV20-1 and TRBJ1-3; 8 nucleotides line up with TRBD1. The ends lost 6 bases at V and 6 bases at J; junction bases unmatched: 13. Germline V gene data show CDR1 as DFQATT and CDR2 as SNEGSKA (reference sequence). This CDR3 comprises 15 residues. CDR3 DNA sequence: TGCAGTGCCCTAACCCCCGGGGGACAGGAAAACACCATATATTTT. Residues: CSALTPGGQENTIYF.

In this sample, this clonotype turned up many times. The chain combines TRBV27 with TRBJ2-1, with D uncertain. The V gene's germline CDR1 is MNHEY and CDR2 SMNVEV (reference sequence). Trimming took off 5 bases at V and 3 bases at J, with 20 bases between the two ends. CDR3 length: 17 amino acids. Here the CDR3 DNA reads TGTGCCAGCAGTCCCTCCGGTTGGTCAGGAGACTACAATGAGCAGTTCTTC. Encoded protein: CASSPSGWSGDYNEQFF.

This clonotype turned up a few times. The chain is built from TRBV20-1 and TRBJ1-4; the D gene is possibly TRBD1 (5 bases). V lost 0 bases and J lost 4, with 15 bases in between. The CDR3 loop spans 16 amino acids. CDR1 is DFQATT and CDR2 is SNEGSKA in the germline V gene (reference sequence). CDR3 in amino acids: CSARDQGVQGNEKLFF. In DNA form, the CDR3 reads TGCAGTGCTAGAGATCAAGGAGTGCAGGGTAATGAAAAACTGTTTTTT.

About this clonotype: It may be a read error: a sequence one base away is much more abundant. This rearrangement joins TRBV7-2 to TRBJ1-5; 7 nucleotides align to TRBD1. The CDR3 totals 15 residues. Germline CDR1 reads SGHTA; CDR2 reads FQGNSA. In DNA, the CDR3 is TGTGCCAGCAGCCCACAGGGGATCGGCAATCAGTCCCAGCATTTT. It codes for CASSPQGIGNQSQHF.

J is TRBJ1-5 and V is TRBV19; no reliable D call. Trimming stripped 2 bases from V and 5 bases from J, with 22 bases between. Germline V lookup: CDR1 LNHDA, CDR2 SQIVND (reference sequence). The CDR3 runs to 18 residues. This CDR3 is CASSIRATAERNDQPQHF. The DNA for the CDR3 is TGTGCCAGTAGTATAAGGGCAACAGCCGAAAGAAACGATCAGCCCCAGCATTTT.

This clonotype was recorded at least ten times. This chain connects TRBV24-1 to TRBJ2-1, with 7 bases aligning to TRBD1. There are 16 residues in the CDR3. With 4 bases clipped from V and 0 bases from J, the junction kept 5 bases outside the gene matches. Germline V gene sequence: CDR1 KGHDR, CDR2 SFDVKD. The CDR3 region has the DNA TGTGCCACCAGTGAAATTGGACAGGTCTCCTACAATGAGCAGTTCTTC. Its protein product is CATSEIGQVSYNEQFF.

This clonotype was recorded many times. J is TRBJ1-5 and V is TRBV28; D ambiguous. The CDR3 totals 15 residues. V was cut by 2 bases and J by 5 bases, with 13 bases left in between. Germline lookup yields CDR1 MDHEN and CDR2 SYDVKM. Here the CDR3 reads CASSLAQYVDQPQHF. CDR3 DNA sequence: TGTGCCAGCAGTTTAGCACAGTACGTCGATCAGCCCCAGCATTTT. The entire variable domain, with the rest obtained from reference TRBV28 and TRBJ1-5, is as follows: DVKVTQSSRYLVKRTGEKVFLECVQDMDHENMFWYRQDPGLGLRLIYFSYDVKMKEKGDIPEGYSVSREKKERFSLILESASTNQTSMYLCASSLAQYVDQPQHFGDGTRLSIL.

Only a few counts were recorded for this clonotype. The V gene is TRBV29-1, the J gene TRBJ2-5, with TRBD1 matching 10 bases. J lost 5 bases, V lost 7 bases, and 13 bases had no gene match. Per germline, CDR1 SQVTM and CDR2 ANQGSEA. The CDR3 consists of 15 residues. CDR3 nucleotides: TGCAGCGCGAGCCGGGACAGGGGTTTGGTGGAGACCCAGTACTTC. As protein: CSASRDRGLVETQYF.

This clonotype has at least ten counts. V gene TRBV28 combines with J gene TRBJ1-2, with D uncertain. V lost 2 bases and J lost 8, with 15 bases in between. There are 14 residues in the CDR3. Germline loops: CDR1 MDHEN, CDR2 SYDVKM. The CDR3 nucleotides read TGTGCCAGCAGTTTAGGTGGCTCGACGGTCGGCTACACCTTC. It specifies CASSLGGSTVGYTF.

This clonotype occurred many times. The rearrangement links TRBV2 to TRBJ2-7; 7 bases are shared with TRBD2. The CDR3 is 14 residues long. V was clipped by 6 bases and J by 3 bases; unmatched bases: 8. Germline CDR1 reads SNHLY; CDR2 reads FYNNEI. In DNA, the CDR3 is TGTGCCAGCAGGGCGGGGGTGACGGACTACGAGCAGTACTTC. As protein: CASRAGVTDYEQYF.

The rearrangement joins TRBV20-1 to TRBJ2-3, with 8 bases fitting TRBD2. The trim removed 2 bases at V and 0 bases at J, leaving 7 bases unmatched. The V gene's germline CDR1 is DFQATT and CDR2 SNEGSKA (reference sequence). This CDR3 has 16 residues. CDR3 amino acids: CSARLAGTGSTDTQYF. CDR3 sequence (DNA): TGCAGTGCTAGACTAGCGGGCACAGGAAGCACAGATACGCAGTATTTT.

This clonotype was found a few times. The chain joins TRBV18 to TRBJ2-3; D is undetermined. The length of the CDR3 is 15 residues. V lost 2 bases to trimming and J lost 1 base, with 10 bases between them. The germline V gene has CDR1 KGHSH and CDR2 LQKENI. This CDR3 reads CASSPSSGGTDTQYF. Written as DNA, the CDR3 is TGTGCCAGCTCACCATCCTCTGGAGGCACAGATACGCAGTATTTT.

The chain employs TRBV14 and TRBJ2-1; tentative D call: TRBD1 (6 bases). Germline assignment: CDR1 SGHDN and CDR2 FVKESK. Trimming removed 3 bases at V and 6 bases at J, with 12 bases between. The CDR3 runs to 14 residues. For the CDR3, the DNA is TGTGCCAGCAGCCATGCAGGGGTGGGCAATGAGCAGTTCTTC. It codes for CASSHAGVGNEQFF.

This clonotype was seen more than once but under ten times. The chain joins TRBV5-4 to TRBJ2-7; 7 bases align to TRBD1. Germline CDR1 is SGHNT and CDR2 is YYREEE (reference sequence). Losses at the gene ends were 2 bases for V and 1 base for J; bases not matched to a gene: 3. The CDR3 runs 14 residues. CDR3 DNA sequence: TGTGCCAGCAGCTTCAGGGGACAGTCCTACGAGCAGTACTTC. This translates into CASSFRGQSYEQYF.

This clonotype was detected ten times or more. The chain links TRBV9 to TRBJ1-4, with D possibly matching TRBD1 (5 bases). This CDR3 region has 15 residues. Between the trimmed V and J ends, which lost 0 bases and 5 bases, there was a span of 11 bases. Germline lookup yields CDR1 SGDLS and CDR2 YYNGEE. CDR3 DNA sequence: TGTGCCAGCAGCGTAGCTGGGGGGATGAATGAAAAACTGTTTTTT. Amino acid sequence: CASSVAGGMNEKLFF.

This clonotype was detected many times. The gene calls are TRBV11-2 and TRBJ2-1; TRBD2 agrees at 7 bases. Germline values: CDR1 SGHAT, CDR2 FQNNGV. CDR3 size: 16 residues. V lost 4 bases and J lost 0; bases outside the gene matches: 6. CDR3 in amino acids: CASSSPGRSSYNEQFF. CDR3 DNA: TGTGCCAGCAGCTCGCCCGGGAGGAGCTCCTACAATGAGCAGTTCTTC. Full variable domain (remainder filled in from reference TRBV11-2 and TRBJ2-1): EAGVAQSPRYKIIEKRQSVAFWCNPISGHATLYWYQQILGQGPKLLIQFQNNGVVDDSQLPKDRFSAERLKGVDSTLKIQPAKLEDSAVYLCASSSPGRSSYNEQFFGPGTRLTVL.

Ten or more counts support this clonotype. This chain connects TRBV2 to TRBJ1-2; D is perhaps TRBD1 (6 bases). This CDR3 region has 15 residues. Germline V gene lookup returns CDR1 SNHLY and CDR2 FYNNEI. Trimming stripped 6 bases from V and 7 bases from J, with 21 bases between. CDR3 DNA: TGTGCCAGCAGCTGGGAACAGGGATCGTCTAGTGGCTACACCTTC. It is translated as CASSWEQGSSSGYTF.

At least ten counts were recorded for this clonotype. The V and J genes are TRBV12-3 or TRBV12-4 and TRBJ2-7; D not certain. The CDR3 loop spans 12 amino acids. The V end lost 0 bases, the J end lost 5 bases, and 5 bases lay between the germline ends. DNA for the CDR3: TGTGCCAGCAGTTTAGCGCTCCACGAGCAGTACTTC. This encodes CASSLALHEQYF.

This clonotype was counted at least ten times. The chain has TRBV11-2 and TRBJ1-1, with no clear D. In germline, CDR1 is SGHAT, CDR2 FQNNGV. The CDR3 is made up of 13 amino acids. The ends were cut back, 1 base at V and 5 bases at J, with 8 bases in the middle. The CDR3 loop is CASSLVVRTEAFF. The DNA of the CDR3 is TGTGCCAGCAGCTTAGTCGTCCGAACTGAAGCTTTCTTT. Using reference TRBV11-2 and TRBJ1-1 for the parts outside the CDR3, the full variable domain is EAGVAQSPRYKIIEKRQSVAFWCNPISGHATLYWYQQILGQGPKLLIQFQNNGVVDDSQLPKDRFSAERLKGVDSTLKIQPAKLEDSAVYLCASSLVVRTEAFFGQGTRLTVV.

This clonotype was observed at least ten times. J is TRBJ2-5 and V is TRBV7-9, with D unresolved. Germline assignment: CDR1 SEHNR and CDR2 FQNEAQ (reference sequence). This CDR3 contains 11 residues. V lost 7 bases, J lost 3 bases, and 6 bases lay in between. The CDR3 DNA reads TGTGCCAGCATCCAGGAAGAGACCCAGTACTTC. Amino acid sequence: CASIQEETQYF.

This chain connects TRBV9 to TRBJ1-3; D is ambiguous. V was pared by 3 bases and J by 4 bases, with 11 bases between. The CDR3 spans 14 residues. Germline-derived CDR1 and CDR2 are SGDLS and YYNGEE. CDR3 region: CASSEAGEGNTIYF. The CDR3 DNA is TGTGCCAGCAGCGAAGCCGGAGAAGGAAACACCATATATTTT.

This clonotype has at least ten counts. This sequence joins TRBV20-1 and TRBJ1-6, with 7 bases fitting TRBD1. This CDR3 is 13 amino acids long. CDR1 and CDR2 from the germline V gene are DFQATT and SNEGSKA (reference sequence). V dropped 4 bases and J dropped 7; count of bases not matched to a gene: 4. As DNA, the CDR3 is TGCAGTGCTACCGGGACAGCGAATTCACCCCTCCACTTT. Translated: CSATGTANSPLHF.